Included here is one TCR beta chain sequence, with context. TCRdb analysed the RT-PCR reads with MiXCR anew, one entry per CDR3 protein. Here the sample spans some 87,000 distinct CDR3 sequences, around 48% being singletons. The data stem from a study of patients and donors after allogeneic stem cell transplantation. Trimming took 6 bases from V and 0 from J, leaving 9 bases between them. CDR3 size: 15 residues. CDR1 and CDR2 from the germline V gene are MDHEN and SYDVKM. The TCR was taken from a human donor who was either an allogeneic HSCT recipient or a stem cell or donor lymphocyte infusion donor (not recorded which). It is not recorded whose cells these are; they may come from a transplant donor. The sequenced sample was blood, either unsorted or a sorted T cell fraction (not recorded which). The chain couples TRBV28 to TRBJ2-6; no clear D gene. The CDR3 is CASSTASSGANVLTF. The CDR3 nucleotides are TGTGCCAGCAGCACTGCGAGCTCTGGGGCCAACGTCCTGACTTTC. The full variable domain, rest sourced from reference TRBV28 and TRBJ2-6, is DVKVTQSSRYLVKRTGEKVFLECVQDMDHENMFWYRQDPGLGLRLIYFSYDVKMKEKGDIPEGYSVSREKKERFSLILESASTNQTSMYLCASSTASSGANVLTFGAGSRLTVL.